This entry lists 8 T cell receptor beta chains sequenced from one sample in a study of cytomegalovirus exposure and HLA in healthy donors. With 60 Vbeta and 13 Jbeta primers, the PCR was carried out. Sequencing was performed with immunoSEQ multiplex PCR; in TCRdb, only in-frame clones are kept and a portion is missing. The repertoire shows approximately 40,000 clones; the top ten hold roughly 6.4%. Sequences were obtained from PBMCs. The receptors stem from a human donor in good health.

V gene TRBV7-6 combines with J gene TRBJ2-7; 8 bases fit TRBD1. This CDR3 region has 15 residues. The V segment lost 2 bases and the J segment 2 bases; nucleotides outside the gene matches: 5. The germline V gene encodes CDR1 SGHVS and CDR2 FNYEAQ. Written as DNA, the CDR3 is TGTGCCAGCAGCTTAAAGCCAGGGGGCGCCTACGAGCAGTACTTC. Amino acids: CASSLKPGGAYEQYF. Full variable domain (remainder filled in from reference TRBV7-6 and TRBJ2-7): GAGVSQSPRYKVTKRGQDVALRCDPISGHVSLYWYRQALGQGPEFLTYFNYEAQQDKSGLPNDRFSAERPEGSISTLTIQRTEQRDSAMYRCASSLKPGGAYEQYFGPGTRLTVT.

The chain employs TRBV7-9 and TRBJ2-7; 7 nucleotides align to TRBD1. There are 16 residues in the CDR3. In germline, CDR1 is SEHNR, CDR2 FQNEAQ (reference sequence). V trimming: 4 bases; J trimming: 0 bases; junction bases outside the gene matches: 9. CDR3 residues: CASSSRGTDFSYEQYF. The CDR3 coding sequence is TGTGCCAGCAGCTCAAGGGGGACAGATTTCTCCTACGAGCAGTACTTC.

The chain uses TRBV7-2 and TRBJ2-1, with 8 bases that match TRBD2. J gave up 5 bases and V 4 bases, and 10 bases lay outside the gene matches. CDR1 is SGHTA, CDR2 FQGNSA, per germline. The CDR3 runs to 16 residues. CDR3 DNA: TGTGCCAGCAGCTCGGCTGGCGGGGGGATGGACAATGAGCAGTTCTTC. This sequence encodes CASSSAGGGMDNEQFF.

The CDR3 region has the DNA TGCGCCAGCAGCCTTCGGACAGGGCCCCTGTATGGCTACACCTTC. Translating gives CASSLRTGPLYGYTF. The chain couples TRBV5-1 to TRBJ1-2; 8 nucleotides match TRBD1. The germline CDR1 and CDR2 sequences are SGHRS and YFSETQ. J was trimmed by 5 bases and V by 4 bases; bases with no gene match: 10. This CDR3 comprises 15 residues.

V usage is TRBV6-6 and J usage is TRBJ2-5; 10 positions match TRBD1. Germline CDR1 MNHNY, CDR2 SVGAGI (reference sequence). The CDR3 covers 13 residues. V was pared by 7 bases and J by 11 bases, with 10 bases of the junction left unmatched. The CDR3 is CASNPGQGWEQYF. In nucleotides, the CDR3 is TGTGCCAGCAATCCGGGACAGGGGTGGGAGCAGTACTTC.

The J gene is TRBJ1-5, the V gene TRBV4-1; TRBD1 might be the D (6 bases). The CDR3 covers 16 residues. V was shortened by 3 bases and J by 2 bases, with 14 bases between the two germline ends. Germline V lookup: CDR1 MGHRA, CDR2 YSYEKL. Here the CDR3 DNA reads TGCGCCAGCAGCCATGAAGGGGGTTCTGGCAATCAGCCCCAGCATTTT. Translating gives CASSHEGGSGNQPQHF.

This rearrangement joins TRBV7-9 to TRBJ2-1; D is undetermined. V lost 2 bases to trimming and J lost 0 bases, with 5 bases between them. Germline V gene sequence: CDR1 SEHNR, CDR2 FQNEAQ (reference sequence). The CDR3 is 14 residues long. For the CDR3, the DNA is TGTGCCAGCAGCTTAAGCCCCTCCTACAATGAGCAGTTCTTC. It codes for CASSLSPSYNEQFF.

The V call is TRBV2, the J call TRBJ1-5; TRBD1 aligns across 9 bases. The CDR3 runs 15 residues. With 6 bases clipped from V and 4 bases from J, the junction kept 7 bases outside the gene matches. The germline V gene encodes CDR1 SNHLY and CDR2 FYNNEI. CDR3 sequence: CASRLGGTGNQPQHF. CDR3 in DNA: TGTGCCAGCAGGTTGGGGGGGACAGGGAATCAGCCCCAGCATTTT.